These 22 T cell receptor beta chains came from one sample sequenced in a study of identical twins (TCRdb year 2016). The library was prepared using 5' RACE. Data came from an Illumina HiSeq 2000. Using fastp trimming at Q25 and MiXCR clonotype assembly, TCRdb reanalyzed the public sequencing data and kept in-frame beta chains. All rows with the same CDR3 protein become a single entry with the most common DNA and genes. Here the sample has fewer than 550,000 distinct CDR3 sequences; roughly an eighth occur a single time. The ten most abundant clones make up 0.95% to 1% of the sample. This sample also appeared in a second study, on yellow fever vaccine responses in identical twins.

The material sequenced was CD4+ T cells sorted from blood. These receptors were taken from a woman aged 18-29 years in good health.

This clonotype has only a few counts. The chain carries TRBV5-5 and TRBJ2-1; D is unresolved. Germline values: CDR1 SGHKS, CDR2 YYEKEE (reference sequence). CDR3 size: 14 residues. V was shortened by 0 bases and J by 4 bases, with 8 bases between the two germline ends. This CDR3 is CASSLGLVYNEQFF. DNA for the CDR3: TGTGCCAGCAGCTTGGGTTTGGTTTACAATGAGCAGTTCTTC.

This chain connects TRBV27 to TRBJ2-7, with D possibly matching TRBD1 (5 bases). Looked up from germline, CDR1 is MNHEY and CDR2 is SMNVEV (reference sequence). V lost 6 bases to trimming and J lost 3 bases, with 15 bases between them. The CDR3 contains 14 residues. CDR3 nucleotide sequence: TGTGCCAGCAGCCCATGGGGCAGGGTCTACGAGCAGTACTTC. It is translated as CASSPWGRVYEQYF.

The chain links TRBV2 to TRBJ2-5; perhaps TRBD2 as D (5 bases). The V gene lost 5 bases and the J gene lost 3 bases, with 10 bases spanning the gap. CDR1 and CDR2 from the germline V gene are SNHLY and FYNNEI. The CDR3 contains 13 residues. Here the CDR3 DNA reads TGTGCCAGCAGTTACGAGGGAAAAGAGACCCAGTACTTC. Residues: CASSYEGKETQYF.

This clonotype was picked up many times. This chain connects TRBV7-2 to TRBJ2-7, with D possibly being TRBD1 (6 bases). The ends were cut back, 1 base at V and 4 bases at J, with 14 bases in the middle. This CDR3 spans 15 amino acids. Per the germline V gene, CDR1 is SGHTA and CDR2 is FQGNSA. CDR3 DNA: TGTGCCAGCAGCTTAGTTCAGGGGACGAATTACGAGCAGTACTTC. Residues: CASSLVQGTNYEQYF.

The chain has TRBV9 and TRBJ2-7, with 8 bases aligning to TRBD2. Germline V lookup: CDR1 SGDLS, CDR2 YYNGEE. V trimming: 3 bases; J trimming: 7 bases; junction bases outside the gene matches: 6. The CDR3 consists of 13 residues. CDR3 loop: CASSAGGEEEQYF. The CDR3 DNA reads as TGTGCCAGCAGCGCCGGGGGGGAGGAAGAGCAGTACTTC. The full variable domain, rest sourced from reference TRBV9 and TRBJ2-7, is DSGVTQTPKHLITATGQRVTLRCSPRSGDLSVYWYQQSLDQGLQFLIQYYNGEERAKGNILERFSAQQFPDLHSELNLSSLELGDSALYFCASSAGGEEEQYFGPGTRLTVT.

The table lists this clonotype with a few counts. The rearrangement joins TRBV5-1 to TRBJ2-5; 9 bases line up with TRBD1. The CDR3 covers 16 residues. Germline V CDR1 and CDR2: SGHRS, YFSETQ. With 0 bases clipped from V and 5 bases from J, the junction kept 8 bases outside the gene matches. CDR3 amino acids: CASSLAPGTGMETQYF. The CDR3 nucleotides read TGCGCCAGCAGCTTGGCCCCCGGGACAGGGATGGAGACCCAGTACTTC. Together with reference TRBV5-1 and TRBJ2-5, the CDR3 gives the full variable domain: KAGVTQTPRYLIKTRGQQVTLSCSPISGHRSVSWYQQTPGQGLQFLFEYFSETQRNKGNFPGRFSGRQFSNSRSEMNVSTLELGDSALYLCASSLAPGTGMETQYFGPGTRLLVL.

The table lists this clonotype with many counts. For the CDR3, the DNA is TGTGCCAGCAGCTTATCAGGGGGAGGGAACACCGGGGAGCTGTTTTTT. Translation: CASSLSGGGNTGELFF. The V call is TRBV11-2, the J call TRBJ2-2, with D perhaps TRBD1 (7 bases). V was shortened by 2 bases and J by 1 base, with 11 bases between the two germline ends. CDR1 is SGHAT and CDR2 is FQNNGV in the germline V gene. The CDR3 consists of 16 residues.

This clonotype was seen a few times. V and J are TRBV7-9 and TRBJ1-2, with D uncertain. This CDR3 has 11 amino acids. The germline gives CDR1 SEHNR, CDR2 FQNEAQ (reference sequence). Trimming left V 1 base short and J 8 bases short, with 5 bases between. The CDR3 sequence is CASSLEGGYTF. Written as DNA, the CDR3 is TGTGCCAGCAGCTTAGAAGGCGGCTACACCTTC. Filled out from reference TRBV7-9 and TRBJ1-2, the complete variable domain reads DTGVSQNPRHKITKRGQNVTFRCDPISEHNRLYWYRQTLGQGPEFLTYFQNEAQLEKSRLLSDRFSAERPKGSFSTLEIQRTEQGDSAMYLCASSLEGGYTFGSGTRLTVV.

This clonotype was picked up a small number of times. V usage is TRBV29-1 and J usage is TRBJ2-1; D remains unclear. Per the germline V gene, CDR1 is SQVTM and CDR2 is ANQGSEA. This CDR3 has 14 amino acids. Trimming took off 7 bases at V and 5 bases at J, with 18 bases between the two ends. The CDR3 nucleotides read TGCAGCGCGCGTAGGCGGATCGAAAACAATGAGCAGTTCTTC. Its protein is CSARRRIENNEQFF.

The chain is built from TRBV7-9 and TRBJ1-1; no reliable D call. The ends were cut back, 6 bases at V and 5 bases at J, with 10 bases in the middle. The CDR3 length is 12 residues. CDR1 is SEHNR, CDR2 FQNEAQ, per germline (reference sequence). CDR3 sequence reads: CASRILETEAFF. The CDR3 DNA is TGTGCCAGCAGGATCTTAGAAACTGAAGCTTTCTTT.

This clonotype occurred a few times. V gene TRBV25-1 combines with J gene TRBJ1-2; 7 bases align to TRBD1. Germline V gene data show CDR1 as MGHDK and CDR2 as SYGVNS. The CDR3 sequence is 13 residues long. Trimming at V came to 7 bases and at J to 8 bases, leaving 10 bases not matched to a gene. CDR3 amino acids: CASIGGQFSGYTF. The DNA of the CDR3 is TGTGCCAGCATAGGGGGACAGTTTAGCGGCTACACCTTC.

The rearrangement joins TRBV15 to TRBJ2-7, with no clear D. This CDR3 spans 14 amino acids. The germline V gene has CDR1 LNHNV and CDR2 YYDKDF (reference sequence). V was shortened by 1 base and J by 2 bases, with 9 bases between the two germline ends. CDR3 residues: CATSRVGRTYEQYF. The DNA for the CDR3 is TGTGCCACCAGCAGAGTAGGCAGGACCTACGAGCAGTACTTC.

This clonotype was seen a handful of times. This rearrangement joins TRBV20-1 to TRBJ2-7; TRBD1 aligns across 9 bases. V gave up 5 bases and J gave up 4 bases; unmatched junction bases: 6. Germline V CDR1 and CDR2: DFQATT, SNEGSKA (reference sequence). This CDR3 has 13 residues. CDR3 DNA: TGCAGTGCTGGGACAGGGTGGGGGTACGAGCAGTACTTC. Translated: CSAGTGWGYEQYF.

The rearrangement joins TRBV24-1 to TRBJ2-7; a weak D match, TRBD1 (6 bases). Trimming removed 2 bases at V and 5 bases at J, with 15 bases between. The CDR3 has 15 amino acids. Germline-derived CDR1 and CDR2 are KGHDR and SFDVKD. The DNA of the CDR3 is TGTGCCACCAGTGATTCCCCCCAGGGGTCAAACGAGCAGTACTTC. Translating it yields CATSDSPQGSNEQYF.

This clonotype was observed a few times. V usage is TRBV28 and J usage is TRBJ2-5; D gene ambiguous. Trimming stripped 2 bases from V and 0 bases from J, with 7 bases between. Germline CDR1 reads MDHEN; CDR2 reads SYDVKM. The CDR3 extends over 14 amino acids. CDR3 DNA: TGTGCCAGCAGTTTAAGTCCTGACCAAGAGACCCAGTACTTC. Translation: CASSLSPDQETQYF.

This clonotype appeared a few times. A junction boundary mismatches the germline segment, possibly from a read error. CDR3 sequence: CAGSKGQGDNQPQHF. CDR3 sequence (DNA): TGTGCCGGCAGCAAAGGACAGGGCGACAATCAGCCCCAGCATTTT. V and J are TRBV7-9 and TRBJ1-5; 8 bases line up with TRBD1. The V gene's germline CDR1 is SEHNR and CDR2 FQNEAQ (reference sequence). The CDR3 contains 15 residues.

This clonotype was counted a few times. The CDR3 region has the DNA TGCGCCAGCAGCTTGGTGCTAGGAAGCCAAGAGACCCAGTACTTC. Encoded protein: CASSLVLGSQETQYF. V usage is TRBV5-1 and J usage is TRBJ2-5; D is unclear. The CDR3 is made up of 15 amino acids. Germline V CDR1 and CDR2: SGHRS, YFSETQ. V was cut by 0 bases and J by 1 base, with 10 bases left in between.

The rearrangement uses TRBV10-3 and TRBJ2-1; 10 bases align to TRBD2. Germline trimming cut 4 bases from V and 5 bases from J; bases unmatched to any gene: 2. The CDR3 is 14 residues long. Germline CDR1 reads ENHRY; CDR2 reads SYGVKD. As DNA, the CDR3 is TGTGCCATCAGTGCAGCGGGAGGGGACAATGAGCAGTTCTTC. This gives the protein CAISAAGGDNEQFF.

This clonotype was observed a handful of times. The rearrangement joins TRBV6-1 to TRBJ2-3; D not certain. CDR1 and CDR2 (germline): MNHNS, SASEGT. The CDR3 contains 15 residues. Trimming shortened V by 2 bases and J by 0 bases, and 9 bases separated the two germline ends. The DNA of the CDR3 is TGTGCCAGCAGTGAAACGAGCAGGAGCACAGATACGCAGTATTTT. Protein sequence: CASSETSRSTDTQYF.

The chain is built from TRBV10-3 and TRBJ2-1; 11 nucleotides line up with TRBD1. This CDR3 spans 18 amino acids. Germline V lookup: CDR1 ENHRY, CDR2 SYGVKD. CDR3 nucleotides: TGTACCTGCAGCCAAGGGACGGGACAGGGGGTTCGGTACAATGAGCAGTTCTTC. This sequence encodes CTCSQGTGQGVRYNEQFF.

This clonotype was counted a few times. The rearrangement joins TRBV6-2 or TRBV6-3 to TRBJ2-3; 7 positions agree with TRBD2. CDR1 MNHEY and CDR2 SVGEGT come from the germline V gene. The CDR3 has 15 residues. V lost 2 bases and J lost 2; bases outside the gene matches: 4. The CDR3 nucleotides are TGTGCCAGCAGTTACGGAGCGGGGATCACAGATACGCAGTATTTT. Its protein product is CASSYGAGITDTQYF.

This chain joins TRBV18 and TRBJ1-1, with D tentatively TRBD1 (5 bases). Germline V gene sequence: CDR1 KGHSH, CDR2 LQKENI. The CDR3 length is 14 residues. V lost 4 bases and J lost 3, with 12 bases in between. The CDR3, as DNA: TGTGCCAGCTCACGGGGCAGCCCGTACACTGAAGCTTTCTTT. The encoded protein is CASSRGSPYTEAFF.